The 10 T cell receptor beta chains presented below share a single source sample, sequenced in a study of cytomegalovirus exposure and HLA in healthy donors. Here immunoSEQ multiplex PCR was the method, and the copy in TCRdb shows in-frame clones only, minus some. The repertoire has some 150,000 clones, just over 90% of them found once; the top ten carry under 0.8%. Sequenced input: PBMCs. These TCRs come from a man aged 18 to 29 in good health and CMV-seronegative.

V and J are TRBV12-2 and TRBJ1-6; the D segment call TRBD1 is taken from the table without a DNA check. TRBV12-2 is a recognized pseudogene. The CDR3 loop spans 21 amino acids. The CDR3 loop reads CASRLAQGAGAASSYNSPLHF. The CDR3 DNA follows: TGTGCAAGTCGCTTAGCACAGGGGGCCGGGGCAGCTTCCTCCTATAATTCACCCCTCCACTTT.

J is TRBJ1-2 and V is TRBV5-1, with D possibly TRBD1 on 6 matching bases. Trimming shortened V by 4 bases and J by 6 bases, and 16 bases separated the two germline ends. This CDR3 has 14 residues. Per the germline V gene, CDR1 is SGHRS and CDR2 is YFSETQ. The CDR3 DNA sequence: TGCGCCAGCAGCCCCACCGCGGGGGCTGATGGCTACACCTTC. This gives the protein CASSPTAGADGYTF.

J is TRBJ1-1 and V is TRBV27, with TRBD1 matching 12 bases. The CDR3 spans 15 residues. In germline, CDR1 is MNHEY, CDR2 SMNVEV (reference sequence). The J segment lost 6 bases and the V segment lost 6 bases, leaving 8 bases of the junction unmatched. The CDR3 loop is CASSRGTGGISEAFF. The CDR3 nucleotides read TGTGCCAGCAGCCGCGGGACAGGGGGCATTTCTGAAGCTTTCTTT.

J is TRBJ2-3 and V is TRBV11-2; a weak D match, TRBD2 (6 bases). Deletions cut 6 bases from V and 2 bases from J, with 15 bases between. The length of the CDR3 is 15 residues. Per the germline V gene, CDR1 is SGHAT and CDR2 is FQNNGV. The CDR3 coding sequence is TGTGCCAGCAGACCCGGGACTCTCCCCACAGATACGCAGTATTTT. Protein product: CASRPGTLPTDTQYF.

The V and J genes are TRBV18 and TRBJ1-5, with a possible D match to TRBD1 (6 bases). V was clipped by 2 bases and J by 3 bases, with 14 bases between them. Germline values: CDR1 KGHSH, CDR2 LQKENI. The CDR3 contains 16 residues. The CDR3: CASSPDAQGFNQPQHF. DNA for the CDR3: TGTGCCAGCTCACCAGATGCACAGGGCTTCAATCAGCCCCAGCATTTT.

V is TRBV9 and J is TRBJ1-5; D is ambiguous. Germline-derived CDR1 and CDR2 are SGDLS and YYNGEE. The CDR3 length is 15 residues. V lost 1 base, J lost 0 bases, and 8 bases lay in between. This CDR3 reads CASSVTIDSNQPQHF. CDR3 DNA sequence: TGTGCCAGCAGCGTAACTATTGATAGCAATCAGCCCCAGCATTTT.

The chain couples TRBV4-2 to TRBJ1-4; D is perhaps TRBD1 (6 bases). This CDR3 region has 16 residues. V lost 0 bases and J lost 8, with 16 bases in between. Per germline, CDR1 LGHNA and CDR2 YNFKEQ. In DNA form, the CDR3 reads TGTGCCAGCAGCCAAGACGGGCTAAGGGGGGGGGAAAAACTGTTTTTT. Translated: CASSQDGLRGGEKLFF.

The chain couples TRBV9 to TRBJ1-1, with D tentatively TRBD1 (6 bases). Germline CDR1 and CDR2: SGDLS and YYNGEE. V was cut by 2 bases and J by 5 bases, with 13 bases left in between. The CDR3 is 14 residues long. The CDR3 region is CASSVGTGNTEAFF. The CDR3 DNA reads TGTGCCAGCAGCGTGGGAACAGGGAATACTGAAGCTTTCTTT.

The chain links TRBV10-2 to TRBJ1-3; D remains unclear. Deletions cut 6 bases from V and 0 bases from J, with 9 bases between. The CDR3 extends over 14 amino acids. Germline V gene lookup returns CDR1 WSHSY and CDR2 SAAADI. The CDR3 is CASSEAYSGNTIYF. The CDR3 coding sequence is TGCGCCAGCAGCGAAGCGTACTCTGGAAACACCATATATTTT.

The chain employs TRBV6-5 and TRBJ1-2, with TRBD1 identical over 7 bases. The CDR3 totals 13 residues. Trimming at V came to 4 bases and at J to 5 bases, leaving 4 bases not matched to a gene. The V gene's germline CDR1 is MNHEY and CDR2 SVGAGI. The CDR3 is CASSFKTGYGYTF. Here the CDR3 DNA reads TGTGCCAGCAGTTTCAAGACAGGGTATGGCTACACCTTC.